This T cell receptor (beta chain) was captured in a study of T cell repertoires in cytomegalovirus infection. Study-level background: Signatures in public TCR beta sequences pointed to both CMV infection and matching HLA type. Study observations and caveats: HLA-C-restricted, CMV-specific TCR beta clonotypes were dominant ex vivo. Pooled public TCR beta family frequency picked out CMV carriers with the relevant HLA.

TCRdb itself ran the reads through MiXCR, one entry per CDR3 protein. Of about 600,000 distinct CDR3 sequences in the sample, less than 25% were seen once. The CDR3 spans 14 residues. Trimming took 5 bases from V and 1 from J, leaving 12 bases between them. Germline CDR1 SEHNR, CDR2 FQNEAQ (reference sequence). Ten or more counts support this clonotype. The antigen is unknown. Sequencing used CD8+ T cells from PBMCs. The receptor's source is a human donor in good health (CMV status not recorded). Some clones in this sample may be carry-over from other donors' samples. V and J are TRBV7-9 and TRBJ2-7; D ambiguous. The DNA of the CDR3 is TGTGCCAGCAGCCCCCGCCAGCCGTCCTACGAGCAGTACGTC. It translates to CASSPRQPSYEQYV.